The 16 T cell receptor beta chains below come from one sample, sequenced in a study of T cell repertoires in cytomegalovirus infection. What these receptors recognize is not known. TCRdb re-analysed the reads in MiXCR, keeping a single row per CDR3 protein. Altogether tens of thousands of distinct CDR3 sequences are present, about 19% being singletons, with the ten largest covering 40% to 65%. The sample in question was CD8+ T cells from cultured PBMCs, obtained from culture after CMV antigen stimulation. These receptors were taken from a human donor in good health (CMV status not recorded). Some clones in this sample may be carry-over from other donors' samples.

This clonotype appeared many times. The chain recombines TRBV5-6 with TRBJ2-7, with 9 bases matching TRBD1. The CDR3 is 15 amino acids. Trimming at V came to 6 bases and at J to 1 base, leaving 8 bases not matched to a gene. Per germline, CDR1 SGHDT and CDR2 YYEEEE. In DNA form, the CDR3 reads TGTGCCAGCACCTTTACAGGGGGCGGTTCCTACGAGCAGTACTTC. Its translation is CASTFTGGGSYEQYF.

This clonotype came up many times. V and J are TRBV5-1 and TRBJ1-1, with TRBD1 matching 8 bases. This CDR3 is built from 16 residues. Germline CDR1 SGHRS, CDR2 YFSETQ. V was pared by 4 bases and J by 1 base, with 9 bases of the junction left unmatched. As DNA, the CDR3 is TGCGCCAGCAGCCCCACGACAGGGGCGGAGAACACTGAAGCTTTCTTT. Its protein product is CASSPTTGAENTEAFF.

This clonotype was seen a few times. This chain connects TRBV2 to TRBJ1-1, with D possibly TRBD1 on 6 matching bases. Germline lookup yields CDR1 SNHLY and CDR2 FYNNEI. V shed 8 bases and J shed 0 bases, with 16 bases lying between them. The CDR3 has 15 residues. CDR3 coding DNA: TGTGCCAGCCCTAAATGGACAGACATGAACACTGAAGCTTTCTTT. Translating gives CASPKWTDMNTEAFF. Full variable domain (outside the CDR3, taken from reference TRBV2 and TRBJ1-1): EPEVTQTPSHQVTQMGQEVILRCVPISNHLYFYWYRQILGQKVEFLVSFYNNEISEKSEIFDDQFSVERPDGSNFTLKIRSTKLEDSAMYFCASPKWTDMNTEAFFGQGTRLTVV.

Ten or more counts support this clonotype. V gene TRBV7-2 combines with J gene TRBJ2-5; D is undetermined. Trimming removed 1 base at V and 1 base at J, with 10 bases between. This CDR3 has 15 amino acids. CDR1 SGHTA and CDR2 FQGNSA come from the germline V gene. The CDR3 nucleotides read TGTGCCAGCAGCTTAGAATTAGGGTCCCAAGAGACCCAGTACTTC. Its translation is CASSLELGSQETQYF.

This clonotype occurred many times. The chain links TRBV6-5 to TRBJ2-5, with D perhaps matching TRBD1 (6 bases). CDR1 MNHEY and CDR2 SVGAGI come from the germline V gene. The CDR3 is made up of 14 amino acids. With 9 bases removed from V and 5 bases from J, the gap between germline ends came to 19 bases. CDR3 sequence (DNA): TGTGCCAGTCAACTTCAGGGGCGCCGGGAGACCCAGTACTTC. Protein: CASQLQGRRETQYF.

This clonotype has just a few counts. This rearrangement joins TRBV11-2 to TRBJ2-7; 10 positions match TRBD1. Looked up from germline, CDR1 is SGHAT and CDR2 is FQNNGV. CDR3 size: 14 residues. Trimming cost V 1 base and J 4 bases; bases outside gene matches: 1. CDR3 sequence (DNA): TGTGCCAGCAGCTTAGGGACAGGGGGTTACGAGCAGTACTTC. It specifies CASSLGTGGYEQYF.

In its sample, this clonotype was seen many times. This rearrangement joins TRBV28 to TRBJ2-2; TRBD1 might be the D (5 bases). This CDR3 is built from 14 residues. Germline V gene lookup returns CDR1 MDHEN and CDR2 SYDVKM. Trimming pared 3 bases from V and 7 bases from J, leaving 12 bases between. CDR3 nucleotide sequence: TGTGCCAGCAGTTTCGCCGGACAAGACGGGGAGCTGTTTTTT. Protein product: CASSFAGQDGELFF.

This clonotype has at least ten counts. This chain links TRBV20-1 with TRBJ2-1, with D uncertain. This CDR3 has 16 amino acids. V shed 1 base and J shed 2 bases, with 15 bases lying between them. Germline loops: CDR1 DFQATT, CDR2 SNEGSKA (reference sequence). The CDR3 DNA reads TGCAGTGCTAGAGTCCCAGAAGGCGCGACCTACAATGAGCAGTTCTTC. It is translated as CSARVPEGATYNEQFF.

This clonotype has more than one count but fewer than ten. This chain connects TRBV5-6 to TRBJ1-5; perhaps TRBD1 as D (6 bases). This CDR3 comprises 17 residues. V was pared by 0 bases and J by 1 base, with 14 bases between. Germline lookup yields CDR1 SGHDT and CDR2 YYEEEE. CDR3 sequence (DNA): TGTGCCAGCAGCTTGGAGCAGGGGCGTCGGAGCAATCAGCCCCAGCATTTT. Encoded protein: CASSLEQGRRSNQPQHF.

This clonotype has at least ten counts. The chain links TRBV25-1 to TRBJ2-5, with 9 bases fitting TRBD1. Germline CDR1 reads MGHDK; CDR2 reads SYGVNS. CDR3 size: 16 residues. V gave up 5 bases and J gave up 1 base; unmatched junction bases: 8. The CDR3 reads CASSPRTGVVQETQYF. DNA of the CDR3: TGTGCCAGCAGTCCCCGGACAGGGGTGGTCCAAGAGACCCAGTACTTC. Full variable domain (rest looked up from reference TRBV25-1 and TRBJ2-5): EADIYQTPRYLVIGTGKKITLECSQTMGHDKMYWYQQDPGMELHLIHYSYGVNSTEKGDLSSESTVSRIRTEHFPLTLESARPSHTSQYLCASSPRTGVVQETQYFGPGTRLLVL.

CDR3 in DNA: TGTGCCAGCAGCGTAGCCGCCAACTCCTACGAGCAGTACTTC. Translated, it gives CASSVAANSYEQYF. The rearrangement links TRBV9 to TRBJ2-7; D is undetermined. There are 14 residues in the CDR3. Between the trimmed V and J ends, which lost 0 bases and 0 bases, there was a span of 7 bases. The germline CDR1 and CDR2 sequences are SGDLS and YYNGEE.

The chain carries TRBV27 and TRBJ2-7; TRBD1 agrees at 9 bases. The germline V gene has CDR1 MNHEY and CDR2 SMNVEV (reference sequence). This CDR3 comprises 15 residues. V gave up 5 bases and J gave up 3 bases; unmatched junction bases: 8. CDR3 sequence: CASSTQDRGLYEQYF. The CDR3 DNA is TGTGCCAGCAGTACCCAGGACAGGGGCCTCTACGAGCAGTACTTC.

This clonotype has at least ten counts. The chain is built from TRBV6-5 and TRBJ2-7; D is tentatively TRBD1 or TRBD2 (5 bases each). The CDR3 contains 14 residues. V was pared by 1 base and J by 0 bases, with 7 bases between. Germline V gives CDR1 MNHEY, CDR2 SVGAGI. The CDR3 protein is CASSYFGASYEQYF. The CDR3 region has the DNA TGTGCCAGCAGTTACTTCGGGGCCTCCTACGAGCAGTACTTC.

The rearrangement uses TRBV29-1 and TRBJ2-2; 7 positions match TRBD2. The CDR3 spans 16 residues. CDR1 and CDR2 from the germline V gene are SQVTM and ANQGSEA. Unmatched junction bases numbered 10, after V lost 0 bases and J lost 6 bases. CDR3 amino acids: CSVEDHRGSMAGELFF. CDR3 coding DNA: TGCAGCGTTGAAGATCATCGCGGGAGTATGGCCGGGGAGCTGTTTTTT.

Written as DNA, the CDR3 is TGTGCCTGGAGTGTTGATAGCAATCAGCCCCAGCATTTT. This codes for CAWSVDSNQPQHF. V is TRBV30 and J is TRBJ1-5; D not certain. Germline lookup yields CDR1 GTSNPN and CDR2 SVGIG (reference sequence). V lost 0 bases and J 0 bases, leaving 3 bases between the germline ends. This CDR3 region has 13 residues.

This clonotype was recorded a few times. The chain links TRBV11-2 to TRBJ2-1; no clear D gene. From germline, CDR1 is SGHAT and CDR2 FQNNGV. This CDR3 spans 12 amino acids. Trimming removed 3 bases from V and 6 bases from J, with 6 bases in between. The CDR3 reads CASSFSRNEQFF. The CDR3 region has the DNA TGTGCCAGCAGCTTTAGTCGCAATGAGCAGTTCTTC.